Below, 11 T cell receptor beta chains from the same sample are listed, as sequenced in a study of human T cells and chemical hapten exposure. Documented time point: pre-sensitization, week 0. Regarding treatment: therapeutic diphenylcyclopropenone sensitization with weekly scalp DPC. One entry per CDR3 protein, called by TCRdb with MiXCR from the RACE reads. The table shows some 38,000 distinct CDR3 sequences, with less than 9% occurring only once. The material was whole blood, obtained in connection with sensitization to the hapten diphenylcyclopropenone (DPC). These receptors were obtained from a woman in her forties or fifties with alopecia areata. Some clones in this sample may be carry-over from other donors' samples.

This sequence joins TRBV20-1 and TRBJ1-1; 7 nucleotides align to TRBD1. This CDR3 contains 14 residues. J lost 0 bases, V lost 6 bases, and 7 bases had no gene match. Germline values: CDR1 DFQATT, CDR2 SNEGSKA (reference sequence). For the CDR3, the DNA is TGCAGTGCGAACCCCGGGACAGTGAACACTGAAGCTTTCTTT. Translated, it gives CSANPGTVNTEAFF.

This clonotype came up many times. The chain has TRBV5-1 and TRBJ2-1; D may be TRBD1 (5 bases). Germline CDR1 and CDR2: SGHRS and YFSETQ. The CDR3 has 14 residues. Trimming took 0 bases from V and 7 from J, leaving 11 bases between them. The CDR3 region has the DNA TGCGCCAGCAGCTTGGAGACAGTTAGAAATGAGCAGTTCTTC. Protein sequence: CASSLETVRNEQFF. Full variable domain (outside the CDR3, taken from reference TRBV5-1 and TRBJ2-1): KAGVTQTPRYLIKTRGQQVTLSCSPISGHRSVSWYQQTPGQGLQFLFEYFSETQRNKGNFPGRFSGRQFSNSRSEMNVSTLELGDSALYLCASSLETVRNEQFFGPGTRLTVL.

To note about this clonotype: A much larger clone is a single base away; this may be a read error. The chain joins TRBV28 to TRBJ2-7, with a tentative D call TRBD1 (5 bases). CDR1 MDHEN and CDR2 SYDVKM come from the germline V gene. Trimming cost V 5 bases and J 3 bases, with 8 bases left between them. The CDR3 consists of 12 residues. The CDR3 protein is CASSLDNYEQYF. CDR3 coding DNA: TGTGCCAGCAGTCTGGACAACTACGAGCAGTACTTC.

This clonotype has at least ten counts. The chain is built from TRBV4-3 and TRBJ2-1, with 9 bases aligning to TRBD2. The CDR3 extends over 15 amino acids. Trimming cost V 7 bases and J 7 bases; bases outside gene matches: 11. Germline V lookup: CDR1 LGHNA, CDR2 YSLEER. CDR3 sequence: CASTELAGLSNEQFF. The CDR3 coding sequence is TGCGCCAGCACCGAACTAGCGGGCCTTAGTAATGAGCAGTTCTTC.

The V gene is TRBV5-4, the J gene TRBJ2-7; D tentatively fits TRBD1 or TRBD2 (6 bases each). The V gene lost 3 bases and the J gene lost 1 base, with 14 bases spanning the gap. Germline CDR1 SGHNT, CDR2 YYREEE (reference sequence). The CDR3 has 15 amino acids. CDR3 in DNA: TGTGCCAGCAGCTCCCCCAGGGGAGGTTCCTACGAGCAGTACTTC. Translating it yields CASSSPRGGSYEQYF.

This clonotype was observed a few times. The V gene is TRBV19, the J gene TRBJ2-2, with D tentatively TRBD1 or TRBD2 (5 bases each). In germline, CDR1 is LNHDA, CDR2 SQIVND (reference sequence). The CDR3 runs 15 residues. With 5 bases removed from V and 0 bases from J, the gap between germline ends came to 10 bases. The CDR3 DNA sequence: TGTGCCAGTAGTTTCAGGGACGCGAACACCGGGGAGCTGTTTTTT. Translating it yields CASSFRDANTGELFF.

This clonotype was recorded at least ten times. The genes are TRBV20-1 and TRBJ1-2; 9 nucleotides align to TRBD1. J lost 4 bases, V lost 3 bases, and 6 bases had no gene match. Germline V CDR1 and CDR2: DFQATT, SNEGSKA (reference sequence). The CDR3 runs to 14 residues. CDR3 amino acids: CSASGTGRGYGYTF. The CDR3 nucleotides are TGCAGTGCTAGCGGGACAGGGAGAGGCTATGGCTACACCTTC.

The V and J genes are TRBV7-2 and TRBJ2-1; 12 bases are shared with TRBD2. Germline V gene lookup returns CDR1 SGHTA and CDR2 FQGNSA. The CDR3 loop spans 15 amino acids. The J segment lost 6 bases and the V segment lost 6 bases, leaving 6 bases of the junction unmatched. The CDR3 spells CASRYPGLAGNEQFF. The CDR3 DNA is TGTGCCAGCAGGTATCCGGGACTAGCGGGCAATGAGCAGTTCTTC.

This clonotype was seen only a few times. This sequence joins TRBV10-1 and TRBJ2-5; 8 bases fit TRBD1. The CDR3 contains 15 residues. The V gene end was trimmed by 0 bases and the J gene end by 4 bases; junction bases not matched to a gene: 4. Germline V gives CDR1 WNHNN, CDR2 SYGVQD (reference sequence). This CDR3 is CASSESGDRRETQYF. CDR3 nucleotide sequence: TGCGCCAGCAGTGAGTCTGGGGACAGGAGAGAGACCCAGTACTTC.

This clonotype was recorded many times. The chain employs TRBV28 and TRBJ1-2; weak D call: TRBD1 (5 bases). The CDR3 length is 13 residues. Trimming removed 5 bases from V and 5 bases from J, with 12 bases in between. Germline V CDR1 and CDR2: MDHEN, SYDVKM. In DNA form, the CDR3 reads TGTGCCAGCAGTGGAGGGGCGAGGTATGGCTACACCTTC. Encoded protein: CASSGGARYGYTF.

Details on this clonotype: A much larger clonotype is one base distant, so this may be a read error. The chain carries TRBV5-5 and TRBJ1-2, with D perhaps TRBD1 (6 bases). Trimming removed 4 bases from V and 4 bases from J, with 11 bases in between. CDR1 SGHKS and CDR2 YYEKEE come from the germline V gene (reference sequence). The CDR3 is 13 amino acids. DNA of the CDR3: TGTGCCAGCAGCCTAGGACAGTCCTATGGCTACACCTTC. Its translation is CASSLGQSYGYTF.